Reported below is one TCR beta chain. Its antigen remains unidentified. This entry is derived from a study of cytomegalovirus exposure and HLA in healthy donors. Findings and caveats of the study: Later on, an analysis found that several of the most significant clusters appeared to be linked to common viral pathogens, which included parvovirus B19. Specific recognition of CMV antigens was confirmed in vitro for a few chains (all CMV-associated). Reported findings show TCR beta sequences accurately forecast HLA-A and HLA-B alleles in most subjects. Follow-up analysis later connected one missense variant in DCLRE1C with trimming of TCR beta V- and J-genes.

Germline CDR1 is SNHLY and CDR2 is FYNNEI. V lost 4 bases, J lost 6 bases, and 15 bases lay in between. CDR3 length equals 15 residues. 13 Jbeta primers and 60 Vbeta primers were used for the PCR. The repertoire was sequenced with immunoSEQ multiplex PCR; TCRdb's copy has only in-frame clones and lacks some. Of 160,000 or so clones in the sample, 80% to 85% were seen once. The sequencing sample was made of PBMCs. The V and J genes are TRBV2 and TRBJ2-2, with a possible D match to TRBD2 (5 bases). The TCR originated in a woman aged 18-30 years in good health and CMV-seronegative. In DNA, the CDR3 is TGTGCCAGCAGTGGGGATCGGGGATTGGCCGGGGAGCTGTTTTTT. Translated, it gives CASSGDRGLAGELFF.